The present entry profiles one T cell receptor beta chain with its context. Its antigen is still unknown. The data derive from a study of shared clonotypes between healthy human individuals. Notes on the study in general: Only a few donors were included, so the genetic and exposure-history diversity represented was limited. Generally, naive subsets came out with larger estimated richness than memory subsets. Shared clonotypes: about 5% naive CD4, roughly 4% naive CD8, around 2.2% memory CD4, approximately 0.41% memory CD8.

Healthy HIV-negative adults without recent acute infections or vaccinations served as donors. The data were produced by immunoSEQ multiplex PCR, yet TCRdb's version contains in-frame clones alone and is incomplete. This sample yields millions of clones, of which about 95% are seen a single time; roughly 0.13% belongs to the top ten. The length of the CDR3 is 15 residues. V was shortened by 0 bases and J by 7 bases, with 16 bases between the two germline ends. Germline V gene data show CDR1 as SGHNT and CDR2 as YYREEE (reference sequence). The chain is built from TRBV5-4 and TRBJ2-5; no reliable D call. The material sequenced was naive CD4+ T cells sorted from blood. Subset here: CD45RA+ positively selected. The clonotype was recovered from a man in his late teens or twenties in good health. This CDR3 is CASSLDPIAVGTQYF. In nucleotides, the CDR3 is TGTGCCAGCAGCTTGGACCCGATTGCCGTGGGGACCCAGTACTTC.